The rows below give T cell receptor beta chains drawn from one sample of a study of CD8 T cells in Susac syndrome. From the immunoSEQ multiplex PCR reads, TCRdb called clonotypes with MiXCR, one entry per CDR3 protein. The table lists around 85,000 distinct CDR3 sequences, roughly 94% of them singletons. Material for sequencing was CD8+ T cells from PBMCs. The receptors here all came from a human donor with Susac syndrome. The CDR3 runs from the conserved cysteine through the conserved F or W. A D gene is named only where the DNA matches it firmly. Clone sizes are given selectively: once, few, many, or a class where the clone is expanded.

. . TRBJ1-5 TRBV15 CATSRDGGADQPQHF TGTGCCACCAGCAGAGATGGGGGGGCGGATCAGCCCCAGCATTTT
TRBD1 . TRBJ2-5 TRBV7-6 CASSSLRDSRQETQYF TGTGCCAGCAGCAGTCTCAGGGACAGTCGCCAAGAGACCCAGTACTTC
TRBD2 . TRBJ2-5 TRBV5-4 CASSTGLAGEEEETQYF TGTGCCAGCAGCACCGGACTAGCGGGAGAGGAGGAAGAGACCCAGTACTTC
. . TRBJ1-1 TRBV29-1 CSVEDRGGTEAFF TGCAGCGTTGAAGATCGGGGGGGGACTGAAGCTTTCTTT
. . TRBJ2-1 TRBV24-1 CATSGYREGGHNEQFF TGTGCCACCAGTGGCTACAGGGAAGGGGGACACAATGAGCAGTTCTTC
. . TRBJ1-1 TRBV2 CASSPYGTEAFF TGTGCCAGCAGTCCCTATGGTACTGAAGCTTTCTTT
. . TRBJ1-4 TRBV12-3/TRBV12-4 CASSLLARDEKLFF TGTGCCAGCAGTCTCTTAGCGCGGGATGAAAAACTGTTTTTT
. . TRBJ2-7 TRBV20-1 CSARGAGSSYEQYF TGCAGTGCTAGAGGAGCGGGCTCTTCCTACGAGCAGTACTTC
TRBD2 once TRBJ2-1 TRBV20-1 CSASGLAGVNEQFF TGCAGTGCTAGCGGCCTAGCGGGAGTCAATGAGCAGTTCTTC
. . TRBJ2-1 TRBV30 CAWSVLSGNEQFF TGTGCCTGGAGTGTACTCTCGGGGAATGAGCAGTTCTTC
. . TRBJ2-5 TRBV11-2 CASSFEGFSSPKETQYF TGTGCCAGCAGCTTTGAAGGGTTTTCAAGCCCCAAAGAGACCCAGTACTTC
. . TRBJ2-5 TRBV25-1 CASSEESDYPQETQYF TGTGCCAGCAGTGAGGAAAGCGACTACCCCCAAGAGACCCAGTACTTC
TRBD2 . TRBJ2-3 TRBV29-1 CSVSSGRENTQYF TGCAGCGTATCAAGCGGGAGGGAAAATACGCAGTATTTT
. . TRBJ1-2 TRBV20-1 CSATGALGYTF TGCAGTGCTACCGGGGCACTCGGCTACACCTTC
. . TRBJ2-5 TRBV9 CASSVGSGNLGQYF TGTGCCAGCAGCGTAGGAAGTGGGAACTTGGGCCAGTACTTC
TRBD1 . TRBJ2-5 TRBV5-1 CASSEAPQGEQETQYF TGCGCCAGCAGCGAAGCCCCTCAGGGGGAGCAAGAGACCCAGTACTTC
. . TRBJ1-5 TRBV2 CASSDPSNQPQHF TGTGCCAGCAGTGATCCGAGCAATCAGCCCCAGCATTTT
TRBD1 . TRBJ2-3 TRBV13 CASSLRDRATDTQYF TGTGCCAGCAGCTTACGGGACAGGGCCACAGATACGCAGTATTTT
. . TRBJ2-7 TRBV14 CASSHAPYEQYF TGTGCCAGCAGCCATGCCCCCTACGAGCAGTACTTC
TRBD1 . TRBJ2-1 TRBV29-1 CSVDGADRGEPYNEQFF TGCAGCGTTGACGGGGCAGACAGGGGTGAACCCTACAATGAGCAGTTCTTC
. . TRBJ1-1 TRBV4-2 CASSQGGAEAFF TGTGCCAGCAGCCAAGGGGGGGCTGAAGCTTTCTTT
. once TRBJ2-1 TRBV20-1 CSAPRADYNEQFF TGCAGTGCCCCCAGGGCGGACTACAATGAGCAGTTCTTC
. . TRBJ2-3 TRBV20-1 CSARDGILRTDTQYF TGCAGTGCTAGAGACGGGATCCTCCGCACAGATACGCAGTATTTT
. . TRBJ2-3 TRBV18 CASLGRPTDTQYF TGTGCCAGCTTGGGGAGGCCAACAGATACGCAGTATTTT
. . TRBJ1-5 TRBV9 CASSVGEGSYSQPQHF TGTGCCAGCAGCGTAGGGGAGGGAAGCTACAGTCAGCCCCAGCATTTT
. . TRBJ2-2 TRBV4-3 CASSQDGSGELFF TGCGCCAGCAGCCAAGATGGGAGCGGGGAGCTGTTTTTT
. . TRBJ1-2 TRBV4-1 CASSQADGIGYTF TGCGCCAGCAGCCAAGCGGACGGGATTGGCTACACCTTC
. . TRBJ2-5 TRBV28 CASSFPEQGQETQYF TGTGCCAGCAGTTTCCCCGAACAGGGTCAGGAGACCCAGTACTTC
. . TRBJ1-3 TRBV27 CASSLVGDPVPGNTIYF TGTGCCAGCAGTTTAGTAGGAGATCCTGTCCCTGGAAACACCATATATTTT
. . TRBJ2-5 TRBV27 CASSLGRGGETQYF TGTGCCAGCAGTTTAGGCAGGGGCGGAGAGACCCAGTACTTC
TRBD2 . TRBJ2-1 TRBV5-1 CASSPSGTINEQFF TGCGCCAGCAGCCCTAGCGGGACGATTAATGAGCAGTTCTTC
. . TRBJ2-1 TRBV20-1 CSLPRSNEQFF TGCAGTCTCCCGCGGTCTAATGAGCAGTTCTTC
. . TRBJ2-7 TRBV20-1 CSARDRLADRYEQYF TGCAGTGCTAGAGATCGGCTAGCAGACCGTTACGAGCAGTACTTC
TRBD1 . TRBJ2-2 TRBV29-1 CSVAPTGVTGELFF TGCAGCGTTGCCCCTACAGGGGTAACCGGGGAGCTGTTTTTT
. . TRBJ2-1 TRBV14 CASSLGRREQFF TGTGCCAGCAGCCTGGGACGTCGTGAGCAGTTCTTC
TRBD2 . TRBJ2-7 TRBV2 CASSEAPWTSGTVEQYF TGTGCCAGCAGTGAAGCTCCTTGGACTAGCGGGACCGTCGAGCAGTACTTC
. . TRBJ2-3 TRBV7-9 CASADPSTDTQYF TGTGCCAGCGCTGATCCTAGCACAGATACGCAGTATTTT
. . TRBJ2-1 TRBV20-1 CSARDRDRPNEQFF TGCAGTGCTAGAGATAGGGACCGTCCTAATGAGCAGTTCTTC
. once TRBJ1-5 TRBV4-1 CASSQAPGEQPQHF TGCGCCAGCAGCCAAGCCCCGGGAGAGCAGCCCCAGCATTTT
TRBD2 . TRBJ2-1 TRBV7-8 CASSYGTSRSDEQFF TGTGCCAGCAGCTACGGGACTAGCAGGTCAGATGAGCAGTTCTTC
. . TRBJ2-4 TRBV2 CASISNYGDIQYF TGTGCCAGCATTAGCAATTACGGCGACATTCAGTACTTC
TRBD1 . TRBJ2-1 TRBV9 CASSGRQGAIYNEQFF TGTGCCAGCAGCGGACGACAGGGGGCTATTTACAATGAGCAGTTCTTC
. once TRBJ2-2 TRBV11-2 CASSWNRGGGELFF TGTGCCAGCAGCTGGAACCGGGGCGGCGGGGAGCTGTTTTTT
TRBD2 . TRBJ2-5 TRBV6-5 CASSYQGLAGPRETQYF TGTGCCAGCAGTTATCAAGGACTAGCGGGCCCCCGGGAGACCCAGTACTTC
TRBD2 . TRBJ2-3 TRBV6-5 CASSLTSGSSYTQYF TGTGCCAGCAGTTTGACTAGCGGGAGTTCATATACGCAGTATTTT
. once TRBJ2-1 TRBV7-9 CASSLGENEQFF TGTGCCAGCAGCTTAGGAGAAAATGAGCAGTTCTTC
. . TRBJ2-1 TRBV12-3/TRBV12-4 CASTFRGDEQFF TGTGCCAGCACCTTTAGAGGCGATGAGCAGTTCTTC
TRBD1 . TRBJ2-7 TRBV27 CASSQAGTAAYEQYF TGTGCCAGCTCACAAGCCGGGACAGCCGCCTACGAGCAGTACTTC